This T cell receptor (beta chain) was obtained from a study of vaccination and CD4 T cells after COVID-19. Treatment defined: approximately nine-day PBMC culture with coronavirus spike peptide pools or control peptides (ViraFEST assay). Details on this clonotype: Its target is unknown.

After removal of 5 bases from V and 6 bases from J, the junction contained 9 bases not matched to a gene. This CDR3 is built from 16 residues. Germline V gene sequence: CDR1 MNHEY, CDR2 SMNVEV (reference sequence). At the Johns Hopkins FTIC core, DNA taken from cultured CD4+ T cells was sequenced by way of the Oncomine TCR Beta short-read assay. TCRdb re-called the PCR reads with MiXCR, one entry per CDR3 protein. The repertoire consists of tens of thousands of distinct CDR3 sequences, with roughly 50% occurring once and the leading ten covering about 9.4%. The receptor comes from a human donor who had recovered from COVID-19. Sequencing was carried out using CD4+ T cells from blood, cultured in vitro. This rearrangement joins TRBV27 to TRBJ1-5; 11 nucleotides line up with TRBD1. Here the CDR3 reads CASSQGRTGGSQPQHF. The CDR3 DNA sequence: TGTGCCAGCAGTCAAGGGCGGACAGGGGGCAGTCAGCCCCAGCATTTT.